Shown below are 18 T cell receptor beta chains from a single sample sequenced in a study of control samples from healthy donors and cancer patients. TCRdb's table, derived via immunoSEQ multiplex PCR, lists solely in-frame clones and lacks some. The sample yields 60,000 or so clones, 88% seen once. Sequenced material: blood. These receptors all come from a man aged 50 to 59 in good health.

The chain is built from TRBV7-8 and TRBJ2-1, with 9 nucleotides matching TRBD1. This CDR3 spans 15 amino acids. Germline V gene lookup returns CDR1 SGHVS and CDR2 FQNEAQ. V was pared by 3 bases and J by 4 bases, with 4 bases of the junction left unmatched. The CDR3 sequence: CASSLTGGSYNEQFF. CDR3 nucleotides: TGTGCCAGCAGCTTGACAGGGGGTTCTTACAATGAGCAGTTCTTC.

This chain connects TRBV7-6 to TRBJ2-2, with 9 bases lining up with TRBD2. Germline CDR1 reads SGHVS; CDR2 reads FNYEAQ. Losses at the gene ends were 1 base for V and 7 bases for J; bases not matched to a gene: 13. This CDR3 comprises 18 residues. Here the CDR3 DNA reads TGTGCCAGCAGCTTAGGATCCCTCCCTAGCGGGATTAGCGGGGAGCTGTTTTTT. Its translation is CASSLGSLPSGISGELFF. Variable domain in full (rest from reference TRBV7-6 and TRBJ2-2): GAGVSQSPRYKVTKRGQDVALRCDPISGHVSLYWYRQALGQGPEFLTYFNYEAQQDKSGLPNDRFSAERPEGSISTLTIQRTEQRDSAMYRCASSLGSLPSGISGELFFGEGSRLTVL.

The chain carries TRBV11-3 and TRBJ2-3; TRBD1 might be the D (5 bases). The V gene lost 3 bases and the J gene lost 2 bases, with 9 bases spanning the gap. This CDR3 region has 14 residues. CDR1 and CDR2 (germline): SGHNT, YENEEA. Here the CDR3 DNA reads TGTGCCAGCAGCTTTGGGGCGACCACAGATACGCAGTATTTT. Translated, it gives CASSFGATTDTQYF.

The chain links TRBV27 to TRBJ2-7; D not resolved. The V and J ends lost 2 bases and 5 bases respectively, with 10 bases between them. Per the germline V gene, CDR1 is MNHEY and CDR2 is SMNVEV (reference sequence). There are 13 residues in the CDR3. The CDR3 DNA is TGTGCCAGCAGTTTAAAGGGCCCACACGAGCAGTACTTC. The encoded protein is CASSLKGPHEQYF.

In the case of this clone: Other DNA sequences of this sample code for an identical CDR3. CDR3 in DNA: TGTGCCAGCAGTTTAGCGGGTCCCTACGAGCAGTACTTC. As protein: CASSLAGPYEQYF. The chain employs TRBV27 and TRBJ2-7, with D possibly TRBD2 on 5 matching bases. Deletions cut 2 bases from V and 2 bases from J, with 7 bases between. Germline lookup yields CDR1 MNHEY and CDR2 SMNVEV (reference sequence). The length of the CDR3 is 13 residues.

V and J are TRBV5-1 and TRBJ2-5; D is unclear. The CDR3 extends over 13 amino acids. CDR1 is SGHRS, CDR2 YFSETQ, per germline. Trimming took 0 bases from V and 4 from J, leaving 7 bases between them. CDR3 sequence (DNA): TGCGCCAGCAGCTTGGGCGAGGTAGAGACCCAGTACTTC. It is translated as CASSLGEVETQYF.

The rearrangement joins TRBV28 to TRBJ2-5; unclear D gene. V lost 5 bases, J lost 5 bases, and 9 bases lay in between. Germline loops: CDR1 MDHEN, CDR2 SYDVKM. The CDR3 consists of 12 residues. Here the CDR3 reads CASSVSGETQYF. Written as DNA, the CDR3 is TGTGCCAGCAGTGTCTCTGGGGAGACCCAGTACTTC.

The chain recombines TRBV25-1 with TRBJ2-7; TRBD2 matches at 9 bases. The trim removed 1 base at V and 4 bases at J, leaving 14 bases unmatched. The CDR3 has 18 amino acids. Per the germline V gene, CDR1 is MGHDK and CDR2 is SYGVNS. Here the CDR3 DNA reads TGTGCCAGCAGTGAATTGGGGTTCGGTAGCGGGAGCGAATACGAGCAGTACTTC. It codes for CASSELGFGSGSEYEQYF.

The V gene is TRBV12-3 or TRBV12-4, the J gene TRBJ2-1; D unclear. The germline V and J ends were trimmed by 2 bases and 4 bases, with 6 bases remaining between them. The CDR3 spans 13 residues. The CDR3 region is CASSLSFYNEQFF. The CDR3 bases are TGTGCCAGCAGTTTATCCTTTTACAATGAGCAGTTCTTC.

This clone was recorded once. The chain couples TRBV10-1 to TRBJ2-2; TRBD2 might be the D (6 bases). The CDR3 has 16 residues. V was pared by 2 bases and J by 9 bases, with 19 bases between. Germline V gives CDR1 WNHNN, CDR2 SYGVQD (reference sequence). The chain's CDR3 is CASSEGRGFSRRELFF. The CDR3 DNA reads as TGCGCCAGCAGTGAGGGTCGGGGGTTTTCCCGCCGGGAGCTGTTTTTT.

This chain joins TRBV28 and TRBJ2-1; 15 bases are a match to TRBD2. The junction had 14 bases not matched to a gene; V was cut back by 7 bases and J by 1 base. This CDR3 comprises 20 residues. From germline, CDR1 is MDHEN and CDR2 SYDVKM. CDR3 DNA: TGTGCCAGCACCAGTCAAGCCGGGACTAGCGGGAGGATTTCCTACAATGAGCAGTTCTTC. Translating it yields CASTSQAGTSGRISYNEQFF.

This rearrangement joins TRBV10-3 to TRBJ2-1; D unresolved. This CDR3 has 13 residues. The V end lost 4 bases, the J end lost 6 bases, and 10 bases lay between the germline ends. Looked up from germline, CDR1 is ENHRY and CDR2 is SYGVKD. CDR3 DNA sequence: TGTGCCATCAGTGCGCGCGTGATCAATGAGCAGTTCTTC. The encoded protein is CAISARVINEQFF.

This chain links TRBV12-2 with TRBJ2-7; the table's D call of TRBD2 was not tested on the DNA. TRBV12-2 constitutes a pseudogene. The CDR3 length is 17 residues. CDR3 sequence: CASRLVGCRDCAYEQYF. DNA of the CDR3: TGTGCAAGTCGCTTAGTGGGATGCCGGGACTGTGCCTACGAGCAGTACTTC.

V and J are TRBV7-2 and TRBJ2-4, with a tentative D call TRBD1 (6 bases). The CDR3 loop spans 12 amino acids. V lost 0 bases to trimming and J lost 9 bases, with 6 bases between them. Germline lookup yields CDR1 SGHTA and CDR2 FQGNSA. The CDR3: CASSLADSIQYF. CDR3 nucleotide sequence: TGTGCCAGCAGCTTAGCGGACAGCATTCAGTACTTC.

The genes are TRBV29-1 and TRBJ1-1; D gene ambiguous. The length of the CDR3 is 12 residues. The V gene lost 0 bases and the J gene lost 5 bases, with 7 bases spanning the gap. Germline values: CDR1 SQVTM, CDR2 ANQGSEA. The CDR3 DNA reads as TGCAGCGTTGAAGAGCATGGGACTGAAGCTTTCTTT. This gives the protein CSVEEHGTEAFF.

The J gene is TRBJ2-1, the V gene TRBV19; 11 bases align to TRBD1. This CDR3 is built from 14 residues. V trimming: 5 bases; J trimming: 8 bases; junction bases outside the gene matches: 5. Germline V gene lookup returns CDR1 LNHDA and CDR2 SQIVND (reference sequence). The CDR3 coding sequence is TGTGCCAGTAGTCCCGGGACAGGGGGTTATGAGCAGTTCTTC. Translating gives CASSPGTGGYEQFF.

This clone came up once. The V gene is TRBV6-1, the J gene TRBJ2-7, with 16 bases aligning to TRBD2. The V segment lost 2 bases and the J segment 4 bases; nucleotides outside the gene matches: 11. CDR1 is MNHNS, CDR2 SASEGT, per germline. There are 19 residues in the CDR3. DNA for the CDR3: TGTGCCAGCAGTGAATTCCCGGGACTAGCGGGAGGGCTATTATACGAGCAGTACTTC. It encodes CASSEFPGLAGGLLYEQYF.

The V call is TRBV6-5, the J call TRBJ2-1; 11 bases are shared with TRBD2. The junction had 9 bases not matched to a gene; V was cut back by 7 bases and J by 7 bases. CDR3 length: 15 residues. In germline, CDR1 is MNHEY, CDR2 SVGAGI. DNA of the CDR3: TGTGCCAGCACCCGACTAGCGGGGCCAATTAATGAGCAGTTCTTC. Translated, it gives CASTRLAGPINEQFF.